Presented here are 19 T cell receptor beta chains from one specimen sequenced in a study of cytomegalovirus exposure and HLA in healthy donors. The PCR employed 60 Vbeta primers together with 13 Jbeta primers. The method was immunoSEQ multiplex PCR; TCRdb's version includes in-frame clones alone and lacks a portion of them. The sample table sets out around 200,000 clones. Specimen: PBMCs. The receptors were sampled from a girl aged 2 to 9 in good health and CMV-seropositive.

V is TRBV2 and J is TRBJ1-2; D unresolved. V lost 5 bases and J 2 bases, leaving 12 bases between the germline ends. There are 14 residues in the CDR3. Germline CDR1 and CDR2: SNHLY and FYNNEI. CDR3 bases: TGTGCCAGCAGTAGGGAGACCGTGAACTATGGCTACACCTTC. Its protein product is CASSRETVNYGYTF. Variable domain in full (rest from reference TRBV2 and TRBJ1-2): EPEVTQTPSHQVTQMGQEVILRCVPISNHLYFYWYRQILGQKVEFLVSFYNNEISEKSEIFDDQFSVERPDGSNFTLKIRSTKLEDSAMYFCASSRETVNYGYTFGSGTRLTVV.

The chain uses TRBV10-1 and TRBJ2-7; 9 positions agree with TRBD2. This CDR3 comprises 15 residues. The J segment lost 3 bases and the V segment lost 7 bases, leaving 10 bases of the junction unmatched. From germline, CDR1 is WNHNN and CDR2 SYGVQD (reference sequence). CDR3 nucleotide sequence: TGCGCCAGCACGGCGGGGGGGGAGGAGGGCTACGAGCAGTACTTC. Its protein product is CASTAGGEEGYEQYF.

The chain joins TRBV25-1 to TRBJ1-2; 7 bases match TRBD1. Germline CDR1 is MGHDK and CDR2 is SYGVNS. The V segment lost 3 bases and the J segment 4 bases; nucleotides outside the gene matches: 8. This CDR3 is built from 15 residues. The CDR3 DNA is TGTGCCAGCAGTGATGAGACAGGGTCAACCTATGGCTACACCTTC. Protein: CASSDETGSTYGYTF.

V gene TRBV29-1 combines with J gene TRBJ2-1; TRBD2 matches at 14 bases. Per the germline V gene, CDR1 is SQVTM and CDR2 is ANQGSEA. The length of the CDR3 is 14 residues. Unmatched junction bases numbered 8, after V lost 7 bases and J lost 9 bases. CDR3 in amino acids: CSAAGLAGGGEQFF. The CDR3, as DNA: TGCAGCGCCGCAGGACTAGCGGGAGGAGGTGAGCAGTTCTTC.

The gene calls are TRBV7-3 and TRBJ1-1, with D possibly being TRBD1 (5 bases). CDR3 length: 14 residues. Germline V gene data show CDR1 as SGHTA and CDR2 as FQGTGA. Trimming took 0 bases from V and 7 from J, leaving 12 bases between them. The CDR3: CASSLTGQGDEAFF. The CDR3 DNA reads TGTGCCAGCAGCTTAACCGGTCAGGGCGATGAAGCTTTCTTT.

As for this clone: Relative to the germline gene, one junction end is altered; a read error may explain this. V gene TRBV7-2 combines with J gene TRBJ2-1, with 8 bases matching TRBD2. There are 15 residues in the CDR3. The germline V gene encodes CDR1 SGHTA and CDR2 FQGNSA. The CDR3 DNA reads TGTGCCAGCAGCTTGGTAGCGGGACATTACAATGAGCAGCTCTTC. Its protein is CASSLVAGHYNEQLF. Full variable domain (missing parts from reference TRBV7-2 and TRBJ2-1): GAGVSQSPSNKVTEKGKDVELRCDPISGHTALYWYRQSLGQGLEFLIYFQGNSAPDKSGLPSDRFSAERTGGSVSTLTIQRTQQEDSAVYLCASSLVAGHYNEQLFGPGTRLTVL.

The V gene is TRBV11-2, the J gene TRBJ1-2, with a tentative D call TRBD1 (6 bases). V was cut by 5 bases and J by 6 bases, with 16 bases left in between. Germline V gene data show CDR1 as SGHAT and CDR2 as FQNNGV. This CDR3 is 14 amino acids long. The CDR3 DNA follows: TGTGCCAGCAGCGGCCGGACAGATTCTAATGGCTACACCTTC. Translating gives CASSGRTDSNGYTF.

The chain couples TRBV5-1 to TRBJ1-4; D might be TRBD1 (5 bases). The CDR3 is 15 residues long. Germline CDR1 and CDR2: SGHRS and YFSETQ. Deletions cut 4 bases from V and 6 bases from J, with 16 bases between. CDR3 sequence reads: CASSPYGGDDEKLFF. For the CDR3, the DNA is TGCGCCAGCAGCCCATACGGGGGGGACGATGAAAAACTGTTTTTT.

V and J are TRBV7-8 and TRBJ1-5; D call uncertain. Germline CDR1 reads SGHVS; CDR2 reads FQNEAQ. The CDR3 loop spans 14 amino acids. The germline V and J ends were trimmed by 1 base and 6 bases, with 10 bases remaining between them. The CDR3 nucleotides are TGTGCCAGCAGCTTAGGAGGGCTCGGTCAGCCCCAGCATTTT. It is translated as CASSLGGLGQPQHF.

The rearrangement uses TRBV19 and TRBJ2-7; TRBD1 agrees at 7 bases. Germline lookup yields CDR1 LNHDA and CDR2 SQIVND (reference sequence). V lost 6 bases to trimming and J lost 1 base; unmatched junction nucleotides: 9. This CDR3 has 15 residues. The CDR3, as DNA: TGTGCCAGTAGCATACAGGGGCCGGGATCCTACGAGCAGTACTTC. This translates into CASSIQGPGSYEQYF.

The rearrangement joins TRBV13 to TRBJ1-2; 7 bases are shared with TRBD1. This CDR3 region has 16 residues. Germline CDR1 is PRHDT and CDR2 is FYEKMQ (reference sequence). Trimming took 8 bases from V and 8 from J; bases not matched to a gene: 20. The CDR3 is CASLNRPGQTTSGYTF. The CDR3 DNA reads TGTGCCAGCCTCAACCGACCGGGACAGACTACTTCGGGCTACACCTTC. Complete variable domain (other parts from reference TRBV13 and TRBJ1-2): AAGVIQSPRHLIKEKRETATLKCYPIPRHDTVYWYQQGPGQDPQFLISFYEKMQSDKGSIPDRFSAQQFSDYHSELNMSSLELGDSALYFCASLNRPGQTTSGYTFGSGTRLTVV.

The chain employs TRBV19 and TRBJ2-7; D might be TRBD2 (5 bases). The CDR3 is 15 amino acids. The V end was cut by 3 bases, the J end by 3 bases, with 15 bases between. Germline CDR1 and CDR2: LNHDA and SQIVND (reference sequence). The CDR3 region is CASSIVLGSGYEQYF. CDR3 DNA sequence: TGTGCCAGTAGTATTGTGTTAGGAAGCGGCTACGAGCAGTACTTC.

This chain connects TRBV28 to TRBJ2-1; a possible D gene is TRBD1 (7 bases). The germline V gene encodes CDR1 MDHEN and CDR2 SYDVKM. V was cut by 6 bases and J by 5 bases, with 26 bases left in between. The CDR3 has 18 residues. The CDR3 sequence is CASRWTGYPVAGNNEQFF. In DNA form, the CDR3 reads TGTGCCAGCAGGTGGACAGGTTACCCTGTGGCGGGGAACAATGAGCAGTTCTTC.

The chain links TRBV28 to TRBJ1-2; 7 bases are a match to TRBD1. The CDR3 is 14 residues long. Germline V gene sequence: CDR1 MDHEN, CDR2 SYDVKM. The junction had 5 bases not matched to a gene; V was cut back by 3 bases and J by 4 bases. The CDR3 region has the DNA TGTGCCAGCAGTTTTCAGGGGGAGGTCTATGGCTACACCTTC. Protein: CASSFQGEVYGYTF.

J is TRBJ2-3 and V is TRBV6-5; D call uncertain. V was trimmed by 0 bases and J by 4 bases, leaving 11 bases between them. Germline-derived CDR1 and CDR2 are MNHEY and SVGAGI. This CDR3 is 15 amino acids long. The chain's CDR3 is CASSYSILYSDTQYF. CDR3 sequence (DNA): TGTGCCAGCAGTTACTCGATCCTATACTCAGATACGCAGTATTTT.

This rearrangement joins TRBV28 to TRBJ1-5; D unclear. Trimming removed 8 bases at V and 10 bases at J, with 6 bases between. From germline, CDR1 is MDHEN and CDR2 SYDVKM. CDR3 length: 9 residues. CDR3 sequence reads: CASGRPQHF. The CDR3 nucleotides are TGTGCCAGCGGGCGTCCCCAGCATTTT.

This sequence joins TRBV27 and TRBJ1-1; 8 positions agree with TRBD1. V gave up 3 bases and J gave up 4 bases; unmatched junction bases: 7. Germline V lookup: CDR1 MNHEY, CDR2 SMNVEV (reference sequence). This CDR3 contains 15 residues. The CDR3 nucleotides are TGTGCCAGCAGTTTCTACTCACAGGGGGGCACTGAAGCTTTCTTT. It codes for CASSFYSQGGTEAFF.

The rearrangement joins TRBV6-1 to TRBJ2-3; 7 bases are shared with TRBD2. Looked up from germline, CDR1 is MNHNS and CDR2 is SASEGT. V lost 8 bases to trimming and J lost 1 base; unmatched junction nucleotides: 6. CDR3 size: 14 residues. The CDR3 region has the DNA TGTGCCAGCTCAGCGGGAACAGGCACAGATACGCAGTATTTT. It specifies CASSAGTGTDTQYF.

The chain employs TRBV30 and TRBJ2-7; 10 nucleotides line up with TRBD2. Trimming at V came to 7 bases and at J to 5 bases, leaving 2 bases not matched to a gene. Germline CDR1 GTSNPN, CDR2 SVGIG (reference sequence). CDR3 length: 11 amino acids. This CDR3 reads CASGLANEQYF. The DNA of the CDR3 is TGTGCCTCGGGACTAGCGAACGAGCAGTACTTC. Full variable domain (outside the CDR3, taken from reference TRBV30 and TRBJ2-7): SQTIHQWPATLVQPVGSPLSLECTVEGTSNPNLYWYRQAAGRGLQLLFYSVGIGQISSEVPQNLSASRPQDRQFILSSKKLLLSDSGFYLCASGLANEQYFGPGTRLTVT.